The rows below give T cell receptor beta chains drawn from one sample of a study of blood T cell repertoires in COVID-19. Clones were read by immunoSEQ multiplex PCR, and TCRdb kept only the in-frame ones, dropping some. Among around 88,000 clones listed, about 85% were seen once. Sequencing was performed on peripheral blood. The receptors come from a woman older than 75 with acute or convalescent COVID-19. Both conserved end residues are part of each CDR3. Each record gives: clone size, V gene, D gene, J gene, CDR3 DNA, CDR3 protein. D genes are given only for firm matches. Not every row has a clone size; where given, it reads once, few, many or a size class.

NA	TRBV7-2	TRBD2	TRBJ2-1	TGTGCCAGCAGCTTCACGGCGGGGGGGCCCAATGAGCAGTTCTTC	CASSFTAGGPNEQFF
NA	TRBV28	NA	TRBJ1-1	TGTGCCAGCAGCTCGCGGCCCGCGGAAGCTTTCTTT	CASSSRPAEAFF
NA	TRBV7-2	TRBD1	TRBJ1-2	TGTGCCAGCAGCTCCGAACCGGGACAGGGCCGTTCTGTGAATGGCTACACCTTC	CASSSEPGQGRSVNGYTF
NA	TRBV24-1	NA	TRBJ2-7	TGTGCCACCAGTGATGCGACAACCTCCTACGAGCAGTACTTC	CATSDATTSYEQYF
NA	TRBV5-1	NA	TRBJ1-1	TGCGCCAGCAGACGGGGAAGAACGAACACTGAAGCTTTCTTT	CASRRGRTNTEAFF
once	TRBV28	TRBD1	TRBJ2-1	TGTGCCAGCAGCCGACAGGGGACCCACAATGAGCAGTTCTTC	CASSRQGTHNEQFF
NA	TRBV5-4	NA	TRBJ2-2	TGTGCCAGCAGCTTGAACAGGATCGACACCGGGGAGCTGTTTTTT	CASSLNRIDTGELFF
NA	TRBV28	NA	TRBJ1-1	TGTGCCAGCACCGTGCAGGGTCGGACCTTCTTT	CASTVQGRTFF
once	TRBV19	NA	TRBJ1-2	TGTGCCAGTAGTATAGGTGAGATAGTACGTGGCTACACCTTC	CASSIGEIVRGYTF
NA	TRBV5-5	TRBD1	TRBJ2-3	TGTGCCAGCACCCTCGAGGGGGCAACAGATACGCAGTATTTT	CASTLEGATDTQYF
NA	TRBV5-5	NA	TRBJ1-2	TGTGCCAGCAGCACCTATGGGGGGGAAGGCTACACCTTC	CASSTYGGEGYTF
once	TRBV5-6	TRBD1	TRBJ2-1	TGTGCCAGCAGTTCCGGGACAGGGGTGAATGAGCAGTTCTTC	CASSSGTGVNEQFF
once	TRBV19	TRBD2	TRBJ2-4	TGTGCCAGTAGTATGAACAGCGGGGGCAATTCAGGCAAAAACATTCAGTACTTC	CASSMNSGGNSGKNIQYF
NA	TRBV9	TRBD1	TRBJ2-3	TGTGCCAGCAGCCCCGGCGGACAGGACAGAGATACGCAGTATTTT	CASSPGGQDRDTQYF
NA	TRBV7-2	NA	TRBJ1-2	TGTGCCAGCAGCACAGGGCGGCGGGGGACCTATGGCTACACCTTC	CASSTGRRGTYGYTF
NA	TRBV7-2	TRBD2	TRBJ2-7	TGTGCCAGCAGCTCCTCTAGCGGGGGCCCGCTGTACGAGCAGTACTTC	CASSSSSGGPLYEQYF
NA	TRBV29-1	NA	TRBJ1-5	TGCAGCGTCGGACAAGGTAGGGAGCCCCAGCATTTT	CSVGQGREPQHF
NA	TRBV5-1	TRBD1	TRBJ2-7	TGCGCCAGCAGCTTGGGGACAGGGAAGAACGAGCAGTACTTC	CASSLGTGKNEQYF
NA	TRBV14	NA	TRBJ1-4	TGTGCCAGCAGCCAACTACCCGGAGGGGTCAGTGAAAAACTGTTTTTT	CASSQLPGGVSEKLFF
NA	TRBV7-9	TRBD2	TRBJ2-4	TGTGCCAGCAGCTTAGATGTAGCGGGAGCCAAAAACATTCAGTACTTC	CASSLDVAGAKNIQYF
NA	TRBV19	TRBD1	TRBJ1-5	TGTGCCAGTAGCTTCGGGACAGGGGGCCGTCAGCCCCAGCATTTT	CASSFGTGGRQPQHF
NA	TRBV5-1	NA	TRBJ2-3	TGCGCCAGCAGCTTAGTTCTTCGGAGCACAGATACGCAGTATTTT	CASSLVLRSTDTQYF
NA	TRBV18	TRBD2	TRBJ2-3	TGTGCCAGCTCACCAATCATAGCGGGGGGACTTAGCACAGATACGCAGTATTTT	CASSPIIAGGLSTDTQYF
once	TRBV19	TRBD1	TRBJ1-5	TGTGCCAGTAGTATTGCTTTCAGGGGGAGCAATCAGCCCCAGCATTTT	CASSIAFRGSNQPQHF
NA	TRBV28	NA	TRBJ1-1	TGTGCCAGCAGTTGGGCGGGCGGCGGAGCTTTCTTT	CASSWAGGGAFF
NA	TRBV4-1	TRBD2	TRBJ2-2	TGCGCCAGCAGCCAAGAACGGGGCGGGGGGGCCCCCGGGGAGCTGTTTTTT	CASSQERGGGAPGELFF
NA	TRBV9	NA	TRBJ1-6	TGTGCCAGCAGCGGACGGGGGGCCGCTTCACCCCTCCACTTT	CASSGRGAASPLHF
NA	TRBV10-3	NA	TRBJ1-2	TGTGCCATCAGTGTAGACAGCTATGGCTACACCTTC	CAISVDSYGYTF
NA	TRBV12-2	NA	TRBJ1-1	TGTGCAAGTCGCTCTCACCGGGACAGGGAAGCTTTCTTT	CASRSHRDREAFF
medium-sized	TRBV30	NA	TRBJ1-5	TGTGCCTGGAGCGCCGAGGGTAATCAGCCCCAGCATTTT	CAWSAEGNQPQHF
NA	TRBV19	TRBD2	TRBJ2-5	TGTGCCTCCCGCCCCACTAGCGCCAACCAAGAGACCCAGTACTTC	CASRPTSANQETQYF
NA	TRBV19	NA	TRBJ1-4	TGTGCCAGTAGTATCAACATTAATGAAAAACTGTTTTTT	CASSININEKLFF
NA	TRBV5-1	TRBD2	TRBJ2-3	TGCGCCAGCAGCCGAGATAGCGGGGGGGCCACAGATACGCAGTATTTT	CASSRDSGGATDTQYF
few	TRBV7-2	TRBD1	TRBJ1-6	TGTGCCAGCAGCTTAGAGACAGGGGGGACTTCACCCCTCCACTTT	CASSLETGGTSPLHF
NA	TRBV5-6	TRBD1	TRBJ1-4	TGTGCCAGCAGCGTGGACAGGGCGGAAAAACTGTTTTTT	CASSVDRAEKLFF
NA	TRBV18	TRBD2	TRBJ2-3	TGTGCCAGCTCACCGACCGTTAATCAGGGAGGGGGCACAGATACGCAGTATTTT	CASSPTVNQGGGTDTQYF
once	TRBV3-1/TRBV3-2	NA	TRBJ1-1	TGTGCCAGCAGCCAGGGTGGCGGCACTGAAGCTTTCTTT	CASSQGGGTEAFF
NA	TRBV2	TRBD2	TRBJ2-3	TGTGCCAGCAGTGAAGTAGCGGGGGGCACAGATACGCAGTATTTT	CASSEVAGGTDTQYF
NA	TRBV4-2	NA	TRBJ2-3	TGTGCCAGCAGCCAAGAAGAGCGGAATACGCAGTATTTT	CASSQEERNTQYF